A single sample gave rise to the 27 T cell receptor beta chains below, sequenced in a study of T cells after yellow fever vaccination. TCRdb fed the 5' RACE reads into MiXCR, producing one record per CDR3 protein. Of just under 600,000 distinct CDR3 sequences listed, about 13% were seen once; the top ten hold more than 12%. Sequenced here: PBMCs, sampled on the day of the yellow fever booster vaccination. The receptors were sampled from a man younger than 45 who received the YFV17D yellow fever vaccine.

This clonotype showed up just a few times. Because the CDR3's place on the DNA is in doubt, the DNA is left out and the CDR3 is given as listed by TCRdb. This sequence joins TRBV11-2 and TRBJ2-1; TRBD2 was called by the table and not checked on the DNA. The CDR3 spans 15 amino acids, including both terminal residues. CDR1 is SGHAT, CDR2 FQNNGV, per germline. The CDR3 region is CASSSTRGVGGGSFF.

With respect to this clonotype: It may be a read error: a sequence one base away is much more abundant. The V gene is TRBV9, the J gene TRBJ2-7; 11 nucleotides line up with TRBD2. This CDR3 spans 15 amino acids. Per the germline V gene, CDR1 is SGDLS and CDR2 is YYNGEE. The V gene end was trimmed by 0 bases and the J gene end by 3 bases; junction bases not matched to a gene: 2. CDR3 protein: CASSVGLAGIYEQYF. CDR3 sequence (DNA): TGTGCCAGCAGCGTAGGACTAGCGGGGATCTACGAGCAGTACTTC.

The V call is TRBV29-1, the J call TRBJ2-7; D could derive from TRBD1 or TRBD2 (5 bases each). Germline V gene data show CDR1 as SQVTM and CDR2 as ANQGSEA. The V gene lost 5 bases and the J gene lost 2 bases, with 7 bases spanning the gap. This CDR3 contains 11 residues. CDR3 coding DNA: TGCAGCGTTCGGGGCGCCTACGAGCAGTACTTC. This translates into CSVRGAYEQYF.

CDR3 DNA sequence: TGCGCCAGCAGCCAATCAGCGGGAGGGCCAGATACGCAGTATTTT. This codes for CASSQSAGGPDTQYF. The rearrangement links TRBV4-3 to TRBJ2-3; 10 bases map to TRBD2. V shed 2 bases, J shed 4 bases, and the junction held 3 bases outside the gene matches. Germline V lookup: CDR1 LGHNA, CDR2 YSLEER. The CDR3 contains 15 residues.

This clonotype was found a few times. The V and J genes are TRBV4-2 and TRBJ2-7; no firm D call. CDR1 is LGHNA, CDR2 YNFKEQ, per germline. The CDR3 length is 16 residues. Trimming removed 0 bases from V and 0 bases from J, with 12 bases in between. In nucleotides, the CDR3 is TGTGCCAGCAGCCAAGATGTAAACATCCGCTCCTACGAGCAGTACTTC. As protein: CASSQDVNIRSYEQYF.

This sequence joins TRBV10-3 and TRBJ2-4; 12 positions match TRBD2. The V gene's germline CDR1 is ENHRY and CDR2 SYGVKD. J was trimmed by 2 bases and V by 2 bases; bases with no gene match: 1. The CDR3 loop spans 16 amino acids. As DNA, the CDR3 is TGTGCCATCAGTGAGGGACTAGCGGGACCCAAAAACATTCAGTACTTC. It yields the protein CAISEGLAGPKNIQYF.

In this sample, this clonotype turned up a few times. J is TRBJ2-1 and V is TRBV27, with unresolved D. The CDR3 length is 15 residues. V was cut by 3 bases and J by 6 bases, with 15 bases left in between. CDR1 MNHEY and CDR2 SMNVEV come from the germline V gene (reference sequence). CDR3 DNA: TGTGCCAGCAGTTTTGCCAACCTGATCGGCAATGAGCAGTTCTTC. It codes for CASSFANLIGNEQFF.

J is TRBJ2-6 and V is TRBV9; D perhaps matches TRBD2 (5 bases). CDR3 length: 17 amino acids. Germline V gene data show CDR1 as SGDLS and CDR2 as YYNGEE. The ends were cut back, 4 bases at V and 0 bases at J, with 14 bases in the middle. CDR3 sequence: CASSPPRGSSGANVLTF. The CDR3 nucleotides read TGTGCCAGCAGCCCACCCCGAGGGAGCTCTGGGGCCAACGTCCTGACTTTC.

This clonotype was seen a few times. The V call is TRBV28, the J call TRBJ2-4; D gene ambiguous. The V gene's germline CDR1 is MDHEN and CDR2 SYDVKM. The V end was cut by 7 bases, the J end by 6 bases, with 13 bases between. The CDR3 is 13 residues long. This chain's CDR3 is CASKTSPGNIQYF. In DNA form, the CDR3 reads TGTGCCAGCAAGACTTCCCCGGGAAACATTCAGTACTTC.

This clonotype has only a few counts. The genes are TRBV12-3 or TRBV12-4 and TRBJ2-5, with D perhaps TRBD1 (5 bases). The V gene lost 0 bases and the J gene lost 2 bases, with 10 bases spanning the gap. The length of the CDR3 is 15 residues. Here the CDR3 reads CASSLAQGMQETQYF. CDR3 nucleotide sequence: TGTGCCAGCAGTTTAGCGCAGGGTATGCAAGAGACCCAGTACTTC.

This chain links TRBV20-1 with TRBJ2-3, with D unclear. CDR1 DFQATT and CDR2 SNEGSKA come from the germline V gene (reference sequence). Between the trimmed V and J ends, which lost 3 bases and 6 bases, there was a span of 10 bases. This CDR3 contains 12 residues. The chain's CDR3 is CSASKAVDTQYF. The CDR3 bases are TGCAGTGCTAGTAAAGCCGTCGATACGCAGTATTTT.

The sample holds a few counts of this clonotype. The V call is TRBV27, the J call TRBJ2-3; D is undetermined. This CDR3 is built from 14 residues. Trimming shortened V by 7 bases and J by 1 base, and 12 bases separated the two germline ends. Germline CDR1 reads MNHEY; CDR2 reads SMNVEV (reference sequence). The CDR3, as DNA: TGTGCCAGCACCTCATCCTGGGGCACAGATACGCAGTATTTT. Encoded protein: CASTSSWGTDTQYF.

The rearrangement joins TRBV27 to TRBJ2-7, with 7 bases matching TRBD1. Per the germline V gene, CDR1 is MNHEY and CDR2 is SMNVEV (reference sequence). This CDR3 is built from 14 residues. V trimming: 4 bases; J trimming: 7 bases; junction bases outside the gene matches: 10. The CDR3 loop is CASSYEGAVREQYF. For the CDR3, the DNA is TGTGCCAGCAGTTATGAGGGGGCGGTCCGGGAGCAGTACTTC.

The CDR3 DNA reads as TGTGCCAGCGGACCAGACCAGCCCCAGCATTTT. Translated: CASGPDQPQHF. This chain links TRBV6-5 with TRBJ1-5, with no clear D. The CDR3 loop spans 11 amino acids. Trimming left V 8 bases short and J 7 bases short, with 9 bases between. The V gene's germline CDR1 is MNHEY and CDR2 SVGAGI.

This clonotype was picked up a small number of times. The V call is TRBV12-3 or TRBV12-4, the J call TRBJ2-4, with D possibly TRBD2 on 5 matching bases. V gave up 5 bases and J gave up 7 bases, with 15 bases separating them. CDR3 length: 14 amino acids. CDR3 sequence (DNA): TGTGCCAGCAGTCCCCGGCGGGCCACTAACATTCAGTACTTC. The encoded protein is CASSPRRATNIQYF.

This clonotype was picked up a small number of times. V usage is TRBV19 and J usage is TRBJ2-4; no definite D call. Per the germline V gene, CDR1 is LNHDA and CDR2 is SQIVND (reference sequence). V lost 1 base, J lost 9 bases, and 7 bases lay in between. This CDR3 region has 12 residues. The chain's CDR3 is CASSIAQSIQYF. The CDR3 DNA reads TGTGCCAGTAGTATAGCTCAGAGCATTCAGTACTTC.

The J gene is TRBJ2-2, the V gene TRBV12-3 or TRBV12-4, with 8 bases identical to TRBD1. The length of the CDR3 is 15 residues. The V and J ends lost 3 bases and 7 bases, in that order; junction bases with no gene match: 7. CDR3 sequence reads: CASSLGSGGGGELFF. DNA for the CDR3: TGTGCCAGCAGTTTGGGTTCAGGGGGCGGCGGGGAGCTGTTTTTT.

The rearrangement links TRBV7-2 to TRBJ1-3; TRBD1 agrees at 7 bases. Per the germline V gene, CDR1 is SGHTA and CDR2 is FQGNSA. The length of the CDR3 is 15 residues. V lost 5 bases and J lost 0; bases outside the gene matches: 4. CDR3 region: CASSGDRDSGNTIYF. The CDR3, as DNA: TGTGCCAGCAGCGGTGACAGGGACTCTGGAAACACCATATATTTT. Looking up the rest from reference TRBV7-2 and TRBJ1-3 gives the full variable domain: GAGVSQSPSNKVTEKGKDVELRCDPISGHTALYWYRQSLGQGLEFLIYFQGNSAPDKSGLPSDRFSAERTGGSVSTLTIQRTQQEDSAVYLCASSGDRDSGNTIYFGEGSWLTVV.

J is TRBJ1-4 and V is TRBV7-9; 7 bases fit TRBD1. The ends lost 6 bases at V and 7 bases at J; junction bases unmatched: 2. This CDR3 has 12 residues. The germline CDR1 and CDR2 sequences are SEHNR and FQNEAQ (reference sequence). CDR3 coding DNA: TGTGCCAGCAGTCGGACAGGTGAAAAACTGTTTTTT. The encoded protein is CASSRTGEKLFF.

The V call is TRBV7-2, the J call TRBJ2-1; a weak D match, TRBD2 (5 bases). Trimming stripped 3 bases from V and 0 bases from J, with 9 bases between. The CDR3 length is 15 residues. Germline values: CDR1 SGHTA, CDR2 FQGNSA. Here the CDR3 reads CASSLDFYSYNEQFF. CDR3 sequence (DNA): TGTGCCAGCAGCTTGGACTTCTACTCCTACAATGAGCAGTTCTTC.

This clonotype was counted a few times. The chain links TRBV28 to TRBJ2-7; D ambiguous. Per germline, CDR1 MDHEN and CDR2 SYDVKM. Trimming left V 6 bases short and J 4 bases short, with 10 bases between. The CDR3 has 12 residues. DNA for the CDR3: TGTGCCAGCAGCCCACTGCGATACGAGCAGTACTTC. Protein: CASSPLRYEQYF.

This clonotype turned up a few times. The V and J genes are TRBV4-2 and TRBJ2-7; 10 positions agree with TRBD1. V shed 0 bases and J 2 bases; nucleotides not matched to a gene: 7. Germline V CDR1 and CDR2: LGHNA, YNFKEQ. There are 17 residues in the CDR3. The CDR3 reads CASSQEGGTGVAYEQYF. The CDR3 DNA reads as TGTGCCAGCAGCCAAGAGGGGGGGACAGGGGTGGCCTACGAGCAGTACTTC.

This clonotype was recorded a few times. This CDR3 reads CATSSTGSSSYEQYF. CDR3 DNA: TGTGCCACCAGCTCCACGGGCAGCAGCTCCTACGAGCAGTACTTC. The chain employs TRBV15 and TRBJ2-7; D gene unclear. Germline V gene lookup returns CDR1 LNHNV and CDR2 YYDKDF (reference sequence). V lost 5 bases to trimming and J lost 0 bases, with 14 bases between them. This CDR3 spans 15 amino acids.

V is TRBV2 and J is TRBJ1-2; perhaps TRBD1 as D (6 bases). The length of the CDR3 is 13 residues. V dropped 4 bases and J dropped 8 bases, with 14 bases sitting between them. The germline V gene encodes CDR1 SNHLY and CDR2 FYNNEI. The CDR3 reads CASSGEGGPGYTF. The CDR3 nucleotides read TGTGCCAGCAGTGGGGAGGGGGGTCCCGGCTACACCTTC. Using reference TRBV2 and TRBJ1-2 for the parts outside the CDR3, the full variable domain is EPEVTQTPSHQVTQMGQEVILRCVPISNHLYFYWYRQILGQKVEFLVSFYNNEISEKSEIFDDQFSVERPDGSNFTLKIRSTKLEDSAMYFCASSGEGGPGYTFGSGTRLTVV.

The V and J genes are TRBV12-3 or TRBV12-4 and TRBJ2-4, with 7 bases identical to TRBD2. The length of the CDR3 is 15 residues. V shed 3 bases and J 6 bases; nucleotides not matched to a gene: 8. CDR3 nucleotide sequence: TGTGCCAGCAGTTTGGGAGTGGCGGGAGTAAACATTCAGTACTTC. Translated: CASSLGVAGVNIQYF.

A few counts support this clonotype. The chain joins TRBV5-1 to TRBJ2-5, with D unresolved. This CDR3 region has 14 residues. Trimming took 0 bases from V and 5 from J, leaving 11 bases between them. Germline lookup yields CDR1 SGHRS and CDR2 YFSETQ. The CDR3 DNA reads TGCGCCAGCAGCTTGGCCCAGTTTACGGAGACCCAGTACTTC. This gives the protein CASSLAQFTETQYF.

The chain has TRBV29-1 and TRBJ2-7; 9 nucleotides agree with TRBD2. Germline V lookup: CDR1 SQVTM, CDR2 ANQGSEA. The CDR3 is 14 residues long. V was clipped by 6 bases and J by 1 base; unmatched bases: 7. The DNA of the CDR3 is TGCAGCGTCTGCGTAGCGGGAGCTTCCTACGAGCAGTACTTC. Translating gives CSVCVAGASYEQYF.